One sample yielded the 3 T cell receptor beta chains listed below, sequenced in a study of cytomegalovirus exposure and HLA in healthy donors. Sequencing was performed with immunoSEQ multiplex PCR; in TCRdb, only in-frame clones are kept and a portion is missing. The sample carries over 200,000 clones, just over 85% recorded once. Sequences were obtained from PBMCs. The receptors were gathered from a woman aged 18-29 years in good health and CMV-seronegative.

The rearrangement joins TRBV6-5 to TRBJ2-1; D might be TRBD2 (5 bases). Trimming stripped 2 bases from V and 6 bases from J, with 8 bases between. The germline V gene has CDR1 MNHEY and CDR2 SVGAGI. The CDR3 covers 13 residues. This chain's CDR3 is CASSYGTSNEQFF. The CDR3 DNA reads TGTGCCAGCAGTTACGGAACTAGCAATGAGCAGTTCTTC.

The gene calls are TRBV7-2 and TRBJ1-5; 8 bases match TRBD1. The CDR3 loop spans 15 amino acids. With 1 base clipped from V and 6 bases from J, the junction kept 5 bases outside the gene matches. Per the germline V gene, CDR1 is SGHTA and CDR2 is FQGNSA. The CDR3 region is CASSLDGQGVQPQHF. In DNA, the CDR3 is TGTGCCAGCAGCTTAGACGGACAGGGCGTTCAGCCCCAGCATTTT.

The chain employs TRBV9 and TRBJ2-1, with TRBD2 matching over 8 bases. Trimming at V came to 4 bases and at J to 1 base, leaving 10 bases not matched to a gene. Germline CDR1 SGDLS, CDR2 YYNGEE. This CDR3 is built from 17 residues. CDR3 amino acids: CASSPGSGSGSYNEQFF. The CDR3 nucleotides are TGTGCCAGCAGCCCCGGGAGCGGGAGTGGTTCCTACAATGAGCAGTTCTTC.